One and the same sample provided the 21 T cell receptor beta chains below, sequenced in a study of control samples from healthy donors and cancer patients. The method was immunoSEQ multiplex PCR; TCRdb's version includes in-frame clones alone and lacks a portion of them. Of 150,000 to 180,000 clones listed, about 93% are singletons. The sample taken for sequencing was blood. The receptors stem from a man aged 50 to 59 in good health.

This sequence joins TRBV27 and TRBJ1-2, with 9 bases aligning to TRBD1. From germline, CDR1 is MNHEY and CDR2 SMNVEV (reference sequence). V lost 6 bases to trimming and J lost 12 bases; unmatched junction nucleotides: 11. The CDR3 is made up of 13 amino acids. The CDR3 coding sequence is TGTGCCAGCAGCCGAACAGGGGGCAAAGAAGACACCTTC. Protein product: CASSRTGGKEDTF.

The CDR3 nucleotides are TGTGCCAGTAGTATAGCAGGACTAGCGGGCAGCACAGATACGCAGTATTTT. Encoded protein: CASSIAGLAGSTDTQYF. The gene calls are TRBV19 and TRBJ2-3; 11 positions agree with TRBD2. Germline loops: CDR1 LNHDA, CDR2 SQIVND (reference sequence). This CDR3 spans 17 amino acids. J gave up 0 bases and V 1 base, and 3 bases lay outside the gene matches. Using reference TRBV19 and TRBJ2-3 for the parts outside the CDR3, the full variable domain is DGGITQSPKYLFRKEGQNVTLSCEQNLNHDAMYWYRQDPGQGLRLIYYSQIVNDFQKGDIAEGYSVSREKKESFPLTVTSAQKNPTAFYLCASSIAGLAGSTDTQYFGPGTRLTVL.

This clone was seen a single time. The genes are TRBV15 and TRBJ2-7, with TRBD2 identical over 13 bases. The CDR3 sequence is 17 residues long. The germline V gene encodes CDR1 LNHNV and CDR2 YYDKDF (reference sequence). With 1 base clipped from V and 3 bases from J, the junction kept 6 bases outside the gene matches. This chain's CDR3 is CATSRGTSGSAGYEQYF. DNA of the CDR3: TGTGCCACCAGCAGAGGGACTAGCGGGAGCGCCGGCTACGAGCAGTACTTC. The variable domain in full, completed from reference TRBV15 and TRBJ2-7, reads DAMVIQNPRYQVTQFGKPVTLSCSQTLNHNVMYWYQQKSSQAPKLLFHYYDKDFNNEADTPDNFQSRRPNTSFCFLDIRSPGLGDTAMYLCATSRGTSGSAGYEQYFGPGTRLTVT.

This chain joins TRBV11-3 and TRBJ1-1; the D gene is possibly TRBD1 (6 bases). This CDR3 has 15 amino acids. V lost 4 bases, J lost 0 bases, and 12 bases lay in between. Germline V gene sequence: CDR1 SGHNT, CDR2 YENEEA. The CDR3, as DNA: TGTGCCAGCAGCTCCTCAGGGGCAGTGAACACTGAAGCTTTCTTT. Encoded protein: CASSSSGAVNTEAFF. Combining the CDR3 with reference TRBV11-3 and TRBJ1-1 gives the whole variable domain EAGVVQSPRYKIIEKKQPVAFWCNPISGHNTLYWYLQNLGQGPELLIRYENEEAVDDSQLPKDRFSAERLKGVDSTLKIQPAELGDSAVYLCASSSSGAVNTEAFFGQGTRLTVV.

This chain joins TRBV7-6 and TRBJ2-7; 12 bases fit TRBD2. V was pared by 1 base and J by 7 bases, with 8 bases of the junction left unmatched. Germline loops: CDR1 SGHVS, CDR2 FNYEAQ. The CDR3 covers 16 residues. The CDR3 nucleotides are TGTGCCAGCAGCTTAGGGACTAGCGGGACGCCCGGGGAGCAGTACTTC. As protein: CASSLGTSGTPGEQYF.

CDR3 nucleotides: TGTGCCAGCAGCTTAGCCAGGGGAAGTTCACCCCTCCACTTT. Encoded protein: CASSLARGSSPLHF. The genes are TRBV7-8 and TRBJ1-6; weak D call: TRBD1 (6 bases). V lost 0 bases to trimming and J lost 9 bases, with 9 bases between them. The CDR3 contains 14 residues. Looked up from germline, CDR1 is SGHVS and CDR2 is FQNEAQ.

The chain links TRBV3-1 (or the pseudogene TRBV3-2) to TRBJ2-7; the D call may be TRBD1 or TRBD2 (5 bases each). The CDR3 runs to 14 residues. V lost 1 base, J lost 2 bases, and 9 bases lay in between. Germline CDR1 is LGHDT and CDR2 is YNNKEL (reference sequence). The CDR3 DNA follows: TGTGCCAGCAGCCAAGTTCGGGGCGCCTACGAGCAGTACTTC. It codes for CASSQVRGAYEQYF.

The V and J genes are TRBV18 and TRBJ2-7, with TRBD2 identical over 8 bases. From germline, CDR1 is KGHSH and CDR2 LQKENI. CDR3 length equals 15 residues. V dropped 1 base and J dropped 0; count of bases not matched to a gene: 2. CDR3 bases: TGTGCCAGCTCACCACGGACTAGCAGCTCCTACGAGCAGTACTTC. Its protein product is CASSPRTSSSYEQYF.

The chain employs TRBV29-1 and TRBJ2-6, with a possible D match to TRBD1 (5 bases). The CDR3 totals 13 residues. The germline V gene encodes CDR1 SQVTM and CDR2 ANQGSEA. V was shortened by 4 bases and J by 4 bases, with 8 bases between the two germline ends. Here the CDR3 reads CSVAGYGANVLTF. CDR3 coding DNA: TGCAGCGTTGCAGGGTACGGGGCCAACGTCCTGACTTTC.

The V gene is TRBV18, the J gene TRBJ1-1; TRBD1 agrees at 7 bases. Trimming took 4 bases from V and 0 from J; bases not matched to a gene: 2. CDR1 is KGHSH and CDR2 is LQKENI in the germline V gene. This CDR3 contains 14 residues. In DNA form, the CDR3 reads TGTGCCAGCTCACGGGGACAGTTGAACACTGAAGCTTTCTTT. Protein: CASSRGQLNTEAFF.

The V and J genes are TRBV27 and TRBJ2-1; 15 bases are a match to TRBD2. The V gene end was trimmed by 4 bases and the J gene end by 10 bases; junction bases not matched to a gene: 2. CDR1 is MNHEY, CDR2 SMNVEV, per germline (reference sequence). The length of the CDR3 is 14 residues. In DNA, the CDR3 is TGTGCCAGCAGTTGGGGACTAGCGGGAGGAGAGCAGTTCTTC. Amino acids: CASSWGLAGGEQFF.

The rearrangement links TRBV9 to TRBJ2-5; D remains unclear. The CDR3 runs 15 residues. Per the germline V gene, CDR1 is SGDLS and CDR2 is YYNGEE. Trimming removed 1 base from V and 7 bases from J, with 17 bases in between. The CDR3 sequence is CASSVTANREGTQYF. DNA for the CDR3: TGTGCCAGCAGCGTAACGGCAAACCGAGAAGGGACCCAGTACTTC.

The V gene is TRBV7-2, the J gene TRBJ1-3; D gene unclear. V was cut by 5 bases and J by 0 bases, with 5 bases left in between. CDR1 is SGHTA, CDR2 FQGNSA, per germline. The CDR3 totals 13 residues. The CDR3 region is CASSRDSGNTIYF. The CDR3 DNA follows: TGTGCCAGCAGCCGTGACTCTGGAAACACCATATATTTT. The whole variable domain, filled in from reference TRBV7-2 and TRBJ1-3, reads GAGVSQSPSNKVTEKGKDVELRCDPISGHTALYWYRQSLGQGLEFLIYFQGNSAPDKSGLPSDRFSAERTGGSVSTLTIQRTQQEDSAVYLCASSRDSGNTIYFGEGSWLTVV.

In nucleotides, the CDR3 is TGTGCCAGCAGCCAGGGGCCCGGAGCTTTCTTT. Protein: CASSQGPGAFF. The chain uses TRBV3-1 (or the pseudogene TRBV3-2) and TRBJ1-1, with a tentative D call TRBD1 (5 bases). Germline CDR1 and CDR2: LGHDT and YNNKEL (reference sequence). The CDR3 sequence is 11 residues long. The V end lost 3 bases, the J end lost 10 bases, and 9 bases lay between the germline ends.

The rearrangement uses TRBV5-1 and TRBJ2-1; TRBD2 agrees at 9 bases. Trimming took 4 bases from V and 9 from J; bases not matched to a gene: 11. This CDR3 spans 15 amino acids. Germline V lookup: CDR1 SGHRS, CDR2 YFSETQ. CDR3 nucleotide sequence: TGCGCCAGCAGCGCGCGGGAGGGCCCCGCGCGTGAGCAGTTCTTC. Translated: CASSAREGPAREQFF.

The CDR3 nucleotides read TGTGCCAGCAGCCTCGCCAGCGAAGCTTTCTTT. It is translated as CASSLASEAFF. The rearrangement joins TRBV5-6 to TRBJ1-1, with D hard to call. Trimming pared 4 bases from V and 8 bases from J, leaving 9 bases between. In germline, CDR1 is SGHDT, CDR2 YYEEEE. The CDR3 has 11 amino acids.

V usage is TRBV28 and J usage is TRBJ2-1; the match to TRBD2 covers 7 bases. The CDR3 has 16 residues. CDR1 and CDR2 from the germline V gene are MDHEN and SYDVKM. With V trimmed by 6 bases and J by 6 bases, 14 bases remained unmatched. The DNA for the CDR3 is TGTGCCAGCAGCATCCCGACTAGCCCCCTGGCCAATGAGCAGTTCTTC. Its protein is CASSIPTSPLANEQFF.

The CDR3 spells CASSATGAGNTIYF. CDR3 nucleotide sequence: TGTGCCAGCAGCGCGACAGGGGCTGGAAACACCATATATTTT. V usage is TRBV9 and J usage is TRBJ1-3, with 8 bases lining up with TRBD1. The trim removed 3 bases at V and 2 bases at J, leaving 1 base unmatched. The CDR3 runs 14 residues. In germline, CDR1 is SGDLS, CDR2 YYNGEE.

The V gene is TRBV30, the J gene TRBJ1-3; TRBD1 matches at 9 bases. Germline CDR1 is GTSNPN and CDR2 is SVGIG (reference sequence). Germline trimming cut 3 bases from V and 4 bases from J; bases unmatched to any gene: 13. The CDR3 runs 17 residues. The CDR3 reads CAWRGTGNFVAGNTIYF. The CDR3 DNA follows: TGTGCCTGGAGGGGGACAGGGAACTTTGTAGCCGGAAACACCATATATTTT.

CDR3 nucleotide sequence: TGCGCCAGCAGTGCTGGGATCAACAATGAGCAGTTCTTC. This encodes CASSAGINNEQFF. The chain recombines TRBV10-1 with TRBJ2-1; D unclear. V lost 4 bases and J lost 5, with 9 bases in between. The CDR3 has 13 amino acids. Per germline, CDR1 WNHNN and CDR2 SYGVQD (reference sequence).

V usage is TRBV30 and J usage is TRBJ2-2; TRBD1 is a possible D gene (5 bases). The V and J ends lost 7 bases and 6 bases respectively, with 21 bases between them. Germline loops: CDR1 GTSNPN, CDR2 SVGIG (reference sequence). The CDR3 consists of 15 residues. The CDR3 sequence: CAYRTDTGGSGELFF. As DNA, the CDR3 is TGTGCCTATCGGACGGACACGGGTGGTTCCGGGGAGCTGTTTTTT.